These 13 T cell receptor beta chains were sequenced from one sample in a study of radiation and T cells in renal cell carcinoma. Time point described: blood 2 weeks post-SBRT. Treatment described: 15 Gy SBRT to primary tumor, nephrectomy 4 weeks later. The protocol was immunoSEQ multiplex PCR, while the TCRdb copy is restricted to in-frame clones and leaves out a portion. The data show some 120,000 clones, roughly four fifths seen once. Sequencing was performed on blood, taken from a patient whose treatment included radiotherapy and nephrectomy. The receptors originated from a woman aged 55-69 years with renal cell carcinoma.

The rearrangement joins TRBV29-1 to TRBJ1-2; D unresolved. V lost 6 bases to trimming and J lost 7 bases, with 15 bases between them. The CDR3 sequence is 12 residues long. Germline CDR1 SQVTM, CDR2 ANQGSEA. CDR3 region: CSVAFRGGGYTF. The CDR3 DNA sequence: TGCAGCGTCGCATTTCGGGGAGGTGGCTACACCTTC. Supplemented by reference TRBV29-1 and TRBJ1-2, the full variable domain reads SAVISQKPSRDICQRGTSLTIQCQVDSQVTMMFWYRQQPGQSLTLIATANQGSEATYESGFVIDKFPISRPNLTFSTLTVSNMSPEDSSIYLCSVAFRGGGYTFGSGTRLTVV.

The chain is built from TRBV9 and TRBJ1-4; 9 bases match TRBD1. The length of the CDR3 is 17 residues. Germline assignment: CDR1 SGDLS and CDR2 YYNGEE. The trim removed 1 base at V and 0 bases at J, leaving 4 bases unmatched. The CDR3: CASSVTDRGSTNEKLFF. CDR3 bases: TGTGCCAGCAGCGTAACCGACAGGGGGTCAACTAATGAAAAACTGTTTTTT. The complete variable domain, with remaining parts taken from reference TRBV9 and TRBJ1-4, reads DSGVTQTPKHLITATGQRVTLRCSPRSGDLSVYWYQQSLDQGLQFLIQYYNGEERAKGNILERFSAQQFPDLHSELNLSSLELGDSALYFCASSVTDRGSTNEKLFFGSGTQLSVL.

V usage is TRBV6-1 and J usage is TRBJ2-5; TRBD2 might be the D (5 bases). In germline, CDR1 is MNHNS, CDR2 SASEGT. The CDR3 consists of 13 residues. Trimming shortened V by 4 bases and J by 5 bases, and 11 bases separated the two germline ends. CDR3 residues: CASSGGRVETQYF. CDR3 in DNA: TGTGCCAGCAGTGGTGGGAGAGTGGAGACCCAGTACTTC.

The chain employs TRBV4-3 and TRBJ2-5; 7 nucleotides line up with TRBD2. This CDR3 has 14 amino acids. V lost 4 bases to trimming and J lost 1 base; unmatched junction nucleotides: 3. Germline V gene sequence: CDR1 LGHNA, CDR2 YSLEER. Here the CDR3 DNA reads TGCGCCAGCAGCCTTGGGGAGGGCCAAGAGACCCAGTACTTC. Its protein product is CASSLGEGQETQYF.

The CDR3 DNA reads TGTGCCAGCAGCGTAGGGTGGGCCGAGACCCAGTACTTC. Protein sequence: CASSVGWAETQYF. V is TRBV9 and J is TRBJ2-5, with D unresolved. Trimming took 0 bases from V and 5 from J, leaving 8 bases between them. CDR1 and CDR2 (germline): SGDLS, YYNGEE. CDR3 size: 13 residues.

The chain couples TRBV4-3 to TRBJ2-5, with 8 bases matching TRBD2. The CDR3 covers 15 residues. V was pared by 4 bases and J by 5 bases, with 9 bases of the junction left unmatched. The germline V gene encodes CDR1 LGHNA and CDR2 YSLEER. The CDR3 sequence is CASSPSGSSGETQYF. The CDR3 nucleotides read TGCGCCAGCAGCCCGAGCGGGAGTTCGGGCGAGACCCAGTACTTC.

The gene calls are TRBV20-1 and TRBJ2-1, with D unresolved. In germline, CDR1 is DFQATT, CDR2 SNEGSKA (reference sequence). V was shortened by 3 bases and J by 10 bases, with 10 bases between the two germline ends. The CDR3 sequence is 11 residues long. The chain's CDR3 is CSASFPREQFF. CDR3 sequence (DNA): TGCAGTGCTAGTTTCCCCAGGGAGCAGTTCTTC.

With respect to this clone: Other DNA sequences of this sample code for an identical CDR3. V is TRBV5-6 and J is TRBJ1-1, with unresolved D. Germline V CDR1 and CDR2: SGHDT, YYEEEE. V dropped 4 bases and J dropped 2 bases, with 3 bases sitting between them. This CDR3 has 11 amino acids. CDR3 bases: TGTGCCAGCAGCCTAAACACTGAAGCTTTCTTT. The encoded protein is CASSLNTEAFF.

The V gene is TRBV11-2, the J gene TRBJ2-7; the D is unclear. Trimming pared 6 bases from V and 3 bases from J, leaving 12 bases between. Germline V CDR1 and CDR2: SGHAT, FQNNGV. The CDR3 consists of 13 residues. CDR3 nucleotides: TGTGCCAGCAGTCAGCCTTGGTTCTACGAGCAGTACTTC. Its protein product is CASSQPWFYEQYF.

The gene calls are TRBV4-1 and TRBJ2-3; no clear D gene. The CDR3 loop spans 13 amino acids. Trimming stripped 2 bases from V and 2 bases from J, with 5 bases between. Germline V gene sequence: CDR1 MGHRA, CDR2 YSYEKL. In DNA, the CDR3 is TGCGCCAGCAGCCAACCGCTCACAGATACGCAGTATTTT. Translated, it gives CASSQPLTDTQYF.

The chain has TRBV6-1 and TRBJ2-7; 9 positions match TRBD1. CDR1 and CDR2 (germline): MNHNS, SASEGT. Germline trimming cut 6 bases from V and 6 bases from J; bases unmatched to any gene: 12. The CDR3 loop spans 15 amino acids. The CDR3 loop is CASSDGTGYLGEQYF. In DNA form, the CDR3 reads TGTGCCAGCAGCGACGGGACAGGGTATCTCGGCGAGCAGTACTTC.

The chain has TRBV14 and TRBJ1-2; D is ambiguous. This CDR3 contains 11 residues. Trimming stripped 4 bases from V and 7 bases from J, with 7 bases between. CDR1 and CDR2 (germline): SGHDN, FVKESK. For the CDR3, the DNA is TGTGCCAGCAGCCCCACCTTTGGCTACACCTTC. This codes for CASSPTFGYTF.

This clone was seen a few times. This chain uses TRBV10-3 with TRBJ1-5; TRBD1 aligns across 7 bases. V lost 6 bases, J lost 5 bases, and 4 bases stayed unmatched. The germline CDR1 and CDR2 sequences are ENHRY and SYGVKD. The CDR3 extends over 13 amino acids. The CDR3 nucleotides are TGTGCCATCAGCAGACAGGGAGATCAGCCCCAGCATTTT. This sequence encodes CAISRQGDQPQHF.